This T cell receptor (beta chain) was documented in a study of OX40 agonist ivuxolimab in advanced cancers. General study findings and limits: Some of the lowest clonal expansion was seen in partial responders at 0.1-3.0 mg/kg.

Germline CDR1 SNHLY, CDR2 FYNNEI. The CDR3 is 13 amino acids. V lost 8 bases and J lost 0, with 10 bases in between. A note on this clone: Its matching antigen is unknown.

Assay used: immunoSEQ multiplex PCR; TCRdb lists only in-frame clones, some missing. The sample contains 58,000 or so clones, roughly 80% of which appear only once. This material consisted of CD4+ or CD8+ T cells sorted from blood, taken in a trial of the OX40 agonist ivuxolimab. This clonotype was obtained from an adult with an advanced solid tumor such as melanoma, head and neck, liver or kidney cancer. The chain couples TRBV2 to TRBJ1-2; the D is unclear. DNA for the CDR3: TGTGCCAGCTTTTATCAGGCTAACTATGGCTACACCTTC. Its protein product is CASFYQANYGYTF. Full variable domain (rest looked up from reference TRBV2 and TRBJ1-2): EPEVTQTPSHQVTQMGQEVILRCVPISNHLYFYWYRQILGQKVEFLVSFYNNEISEKSEIFDDQFSVERPDGSNFTLKIRSTKLEDSAMYFCASFYQANYGYTFGSGTRLTVV.